The text below deals with one T cell receptor (beta chain). Individual cDNA molecules were tagged with unique molecular identifiers, the study reported. TCRdb fed the 5' RACE reads into MiXCR, producing one record per CDR3 protein. The sample holds over 70,000 distinct CDR3 sequences, about 15% seen once. The data were obtained in a study of early T cells in non-severe SARS-CoV-2 infection. CDR1 is SNHLY and CDR2 is FYNNEI in the germline V gene. The CDR3 runs to 16 residues. V shed 6 bases and J shed 2 bases, with 17 bases lying between them. The chain has TRBV2 and TRBJ1-5; the D is unclear. The sample in question was whole blood, obtained at baseline. This TCR derives from an adult who was a healthcare worker with PCR-confirmed SARS-CoV-2 infection or an uninfected control (not recorded which). The CDR3: CASSGGQFLRNQPQHF. The CDR3 DNA sequence: TGTGCCAGCAGCGGCGGGCAGTTCCTTCGCAATCAGCCCCAGCATTTT.